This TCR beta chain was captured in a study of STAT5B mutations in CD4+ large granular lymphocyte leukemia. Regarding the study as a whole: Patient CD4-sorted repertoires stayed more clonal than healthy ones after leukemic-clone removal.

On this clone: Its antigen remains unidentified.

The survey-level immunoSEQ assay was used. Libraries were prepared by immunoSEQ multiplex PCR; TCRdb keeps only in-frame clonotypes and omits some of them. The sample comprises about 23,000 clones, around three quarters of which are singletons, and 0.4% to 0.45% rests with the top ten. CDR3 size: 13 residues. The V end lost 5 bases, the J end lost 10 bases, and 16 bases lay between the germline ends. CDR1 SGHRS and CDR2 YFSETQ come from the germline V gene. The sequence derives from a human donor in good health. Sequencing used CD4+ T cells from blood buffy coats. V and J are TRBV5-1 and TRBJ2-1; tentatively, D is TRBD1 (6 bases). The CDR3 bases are TGCGCCAGCAGTGCACGGACAGTTTGGGAGCAGTTCTTC. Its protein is CASSARTVWEQFF.